The next 21 T cell receptor beta chains were all read from a single sample in a study of blood T cell repertoires in COVID-19. Produced via immunoSEQ multiplex PCR; TCRdb's table is partial and in-frame only. The sample has under 250,000 clones, 75% to 85% seen once. The sample taken for sequencing was peripheral blood. These receptor sequences come from an older woman with COVID-19, enrolled during active disease.

The chain recombines TRBV5-6 with TRBJ1-6, with a possible D match to TRBD1 (5 bases). Germline V gives CDR1 SGHDT, CDR2 YYEEEE. The CDR3 length is 18 residues. V lost 1 base and J 0 bases, leaving 14 bases between the germline ends. The CDR3: CASSLLGGVSSYNSPLHF. CDR3 nucleotide sequence: TGTGCCAGCAGCTTGCTCGGAGGGGTGAGCTCCTATAATTCACCCCTCCACTTT.

CDR3 sequence (DNA): TGTGCCACAAATGTGGCCGGCTACACCTTC. Amino acids: CATNVAGYTF. This rearrangement joins TRBV24-1 to TRBJ1-2; D is unresolved. Trimming pared 10 bases from V and 8 bases from J, leaving 10 bases between. CDR1 and CDR2 from the germline V gene are KGHDR and SFDVKD. The CDR3 is 10 residues long.

The rearrangement joins TRBV27 to TRBJ1-2; possible D gene TRBD1, 6 bases. V lost 3 bases, J lost 2 bases, and 13 bases lay in between. Germline V gives CDR1 MNHEY, CDR2 SMNVEV (reference sequence). CDR3 length: 15 amino acids. The CDR3 is CASSFYTGTNYGYTF. CDR3 sequence (DNA): TGTGCCAGCAGTTTTTATACAGGGACCAACTATGGCTACACCTTC.

This rearrangement joins TRBV12-3 or TRBV12-4 to TRBJ1-1, with D unresolved. This CDR3 comprises 13 residues. The V and J ends lost 3 bases and 1 base respectively, with 6 bases between them. The CDR3 here is CASSLAGNTEAFF. The CDR3 region has the DNA TGTGCCAGCAGTTTGGCAGGGAACACTGAAGCTTTCTTT.

This clone was picked up one time. This chain links TRBV7-9 with TRBJ1-2; TRBD1 matches 8 bases. The CDR3 loop spans 16 amino acids. Trimming took 6 bases from V and 7 from J; bases not matched to a gene: 16. CDR1 is SEHNR and CDR2 is FQNEAQ in the germline V gene (reference sequence). The CDR3 DNA reads as TGTGCCAGCAGTACCGGGACAGGAATCGGTTTGAGTGGCTACACCTTC. It codes for CASSTGTGIGLSGYTF.

This chain links TRBV21-1 with TRBJ1-2; the DNA was not used to check the table's D call, TRBD1. TRBV21-1 is labeled a pseudogene. This CDR3 has 18 amino acids. The CDR3 DNA reads TGTGCCAGCAGCGCCAACTCTAAGCCAGGACAGGGTGGTTATGGCTACACCTTC. This sequence encodes CASSANSKPGQGGYGYTF.

The rearrangement joins TRBV7-8 to TRBJ1-4; 8 bases map to TRBD1. The V gene end was trimmed by 5 bases and the J gene end by 13 bases; junction bases not matched to a gene: 9. This CDR3 has 13 residues. In germline, CDR1 is SGHVS, CDR2 FQNEAQ. The DNA for the CDR3 is TGTGCCAGCAGCCGGGGACAGGCTGAGGGACTGTTTTTT. Its protein is CASSRGQAEGLFF.

The J gene is TRBJ2-5, the V gene TRBV5-1; the match to TRBD2 covers 11 bases. Unmatched junction bases numbered 3, after V lost 1 base and J lost 1 base. The germline gives CDR1 SGHRS, CDR2 YFSETQ. The CDR3 spans 16 residues. The CDR3 sequence: CASSLLAGGSQETQYF. DNA of the CDR3: TGCGCCAGCAGCTTGCTAGCGGGGGGTTCCCAAGAGACCCAGTACTTC.

This chain uses TRBV6-5 with TRBJ2-5; the D is unclear. The CDR3 has 14 amino acids. CDR1 is MNHEY and CDR2 is SVGAGI in the germline V gene. Trimming shortened V by 6 bases and J by 2 bases, and 13 bases separated the two germline ends. The CDR3 here is CASSGAFPQETQYF. The CDR3 DNA reads as TGTGCCAGCAGCGGAGCCTTTCCACAAGAGACCCAGTACTTC.

This chain links TRBV7-2 with TRBJ2-7; 8 positions agree with TRBD1. V lost 1 base and J lost 7; bases outside the gene matches: 9. Germline CDR1 is SGHTA and CDR2 is FQGNSA. This CDR3 comprises 15 residues. In nucleotides, the CDR3 is TGTGCCAGCAGCTTAGGGCCATGGACAGGGAATGAGCAGTACTTC. Its protein is CASSLGPWTGNEQYF.

The chain recombines TRBV10-3 with TRBJ2-5, with D perhaps TRBD1 (5 bases). The CDR3 is made up of 14 amino acids. Germline assignment: CDR1 ENHRY and CDR2 SYGVKD. Trimming took 5 bases from V and 5 from J, leaving 15 bases between them. The CDR3 region has the DNA TGTGCCATCAGTAAGGACAAGCCTAGGGAGACCCAGTACTTC. It translates to CAISKDKPRETQYF.

This clone was seen just once. CDR3 sequence reads: CASSPGLAGNTGELFF. The CDR3 nucleotides are TGTGCCAGTAGTCCCGGACTAGCGGGGAACACCGGGGAGCTGTTTTTT. The V gene is TRBV19, the J gene TRBJ2-2, with 11 bases fitting TRBD2. J lost 1 base, V lost 5 bases, and 3 bases had no gene match. The germline CDR1 and CDR2 sequences are LNHDA and SQIVND (reference sequence). The CDR3 is 16 residues long.

The chain employs TRBV30 and TRBJ2-6; 8 bases fit TRBD1. V lost 7 bases to trimming and J lost 1 base; unmatched junction nucleotides: 9. CDR1 is GTSNPN, CDR2 SVGIG, per germline (reference sequence). CDR3 length: 16 amino acids. The CDR3 DNA follows: TGTGCCTTGGTGGACAGGGTATTATCTGGGGCCAACGTCCTGACTTTC. It is translated as CALVDRVLSGANVLTF.

The chain combines TRBV19 with TRBJ2-3; 14 nucleotides align to TRBD2. There are 17 residues in the CDR3. Germline lookup yields CDR1 LNHDA and CDR2 SQIVND (reference sequence). V lost 5 bases to trimming and J lost 8 bases; unmatched junction nucleotides: 12. CDR3 residues: CASSPGTSGSLKRTQYF. The CDR3 bases are TGTGCCAGTAGTCCTGGGACTAGCGGGAGCCTCAAGCGTACGCAGTATTTT.

This chain uses TRBV27 with TRBJ1-5, with TRBD1 as a possible D gene (6 bases). Trimming left V 2 bases short and J 7 bases short, with 12 bases between. The CDR3 runs 14 residues. From germline, CDR1 is MNHEY and CDR2 SMNVEV (reference sequence). CDR3 DNA sequence: TGTGCCAGCAGTTTAATTGGGGGCGGACAGCCCCAGCATTTT. This translates into CASSLIGGGQPQHF.

The chain has TRBV7-9 and TRBJ2-7; 10 nucleotides match TRBD2. Trimming at V came to 5 bases and at J to 0 bases, leaving 16 bases not matched to a gene. The CDR3 runs to 19 residues. The germline V gene encodes CDR1 SEHNR and CDR2 FQNEAQ (reference sequence). The CDR3 DNA follows: TGTGCCAGCAGCCCCTCCGGGACTAGCGCGCCTTTGAGCTCCTACGAGCAGTACTTC. It specifies CASSPSGTSAPLSSYEQYF.

V and J are TRBV30 and TRBJ2-5; D is undetermined. Germline assignment: CDR1 GTSNPN and CDR2 SVGIG (reference sequence). This CDR3 is 13 amino acids long. Trimming shortened V by 0 bases and J by 5 bases, and 10 bases separated the two germline ends. CDR3 region: CAWSVPSVETQYF. The CDR3 region has the DNA TGTGCCTGGAGTGTACCCAGCGTTGAGACCCAGTACTTC.

V is TRBV5-1 and J is TRBJ1-2; TRBD1 agrees at 7 bases. CDR1 is SGHRS, CDR2 YFSETQ, per germline. J was trimmed by 0 bases and V by 3 bases; bases with no gene match: 5. CDR3 length equals 15 residues. The CDR3 DNA sequence: TGCGCCAGCAGCTCGGGACAGCACTCTAACTATGGCTACACCTTC. Its protein is CASSSGQHSNYGYTF.

J is TRBJ1-3 and V is TRBV10-3; tentative D call: TRBD1 (5 bases). The CDR3 is made up of 13 amino acids. Between the trimmed V and J ends, which lost 7 bases and 4 bases, there was a span of 11 bases. Germline CDR1 and CDR2: ENHRY and SYGVKD. CDR3 coding DNA: TGTGCCATCACAGGGTTGGAAGGAAACACCATATATTTT. Its translation: CAITGLEGNTIYF.

This chain connects TRBV6-5 to TRBJ1-2; D might be TRBD1 (5 bases). Germline CDR1 MNHEY, CDR2 SVGAGI. CDR3 length: 15 residues. V was cut by 0 bases and J by 4 bases, with 12 bases left in between. The CDR3 sequence is CASSYSFSQGYGYTF. The CDR3 DNA is TGTGCCAGCAGTTACTCGTTTTCGCAGGGCTATGGCTACACCTTC.

The J gene is TRBJ2-1, the V gene TRBV29-1; 8 bases align to TRBD2. The ends lost 3 bases at V and 8 bases at J; junction bases unmatched: 3. CDR1 is SQVTM, CDR2 ANQGSEA, per germline. The CDR3 loop spans 12 amino acids. This CDR3 reads CSVDGRADEQFF. CDR3 DNA sequence: TGCAGCGTTGACGGGAGGGCCGATGAGCAGTTCTTC.